This T cell receptor beta chain originates from a study of cytomegalovirus exposure and HLA in healthy donors. Whole-study results and caveats: TCR beta sequences numbering around 15,000 were associated with HLA alleles at 0.05 false discovery rate in a later analysis. Donor immune exposure was known only as CMV serostatus. Among TCR beta chains of equal frequency, HLA-associated ones were more clonally expanded in a later analysis. In an earlier analysis, in approximately 570 donors, most V segments appeared productive either ~90% or ~30% of the time.

On this clone itself: Its antigen is undetermined.

The study ran its PCR with 60 Vbeta and 13 Jbeta primers. Only in-frame clones appear in the TCRdb table, and some are missing; sequencing was by immunoSEQ multiplex PCR. Of 150,000 or so clones listed, around 85% were seen once; the top ten hold approximately 9.4%. CDR3 length: 12 residues. V lost 6 bases, J lost 1 base, and 2 bases stayed unmatched. Per the germline V gene, CDR1 is SQVTM and CDR2 is ANQGSEA. The source is a man aged 18 to 29 in good health and CMV-seropositive. The chain links TRBV29-1 to TRBJ2-7, with TRBD1 identical over 8 bases. The sample taken for sequencing was PBMCs. The CDR3 region is CSVGTGSYEQYF. In DNA, the CDR3 is TGCAGCGTCGGGACAGGTTCCTACGAGCAGTACTTC.